This T cell receptor (beta chain) was identified in a study of blood T cell repertoires in COVID-19. Study-level background: The study drew acute and convalescent COVID-19 samples from the United States, Italy and Spain.

In the original analysis: Reference gene primer amplification in the assay estimated nucleated cell counts. TCRdb's table, derived via immunoSEQ multiplex PCR, lists solely in-frame clones and lacks some. V and J calls and clone size follow that table, whereas D and trimming were derived from the DNA. The profile covers 70,000 or so clones, with around three quarters appearing a single time and 8% to 10% taken by the ten largest. This CDR3 has 16 residues. Trimming took 3 bases from V and 4 from J, leaving 18 bases between them. Germline-derived CDR1 and CDR2 are MDHEN and SYDVKM. Input material: peripheral blood. This chain links TRBV28 with TRBJ1-1; no clear D gene. This clonotype was obtained from a human donor in a cohort sampled during active COVID-19. CDR3: CASSFSDPQEVTEAFF. CDR3 sequence (DNA): TGTGCCAGCAGTTTTAGCGACCCCCAAGAGGTCACTGAAGCTTTCTTT.